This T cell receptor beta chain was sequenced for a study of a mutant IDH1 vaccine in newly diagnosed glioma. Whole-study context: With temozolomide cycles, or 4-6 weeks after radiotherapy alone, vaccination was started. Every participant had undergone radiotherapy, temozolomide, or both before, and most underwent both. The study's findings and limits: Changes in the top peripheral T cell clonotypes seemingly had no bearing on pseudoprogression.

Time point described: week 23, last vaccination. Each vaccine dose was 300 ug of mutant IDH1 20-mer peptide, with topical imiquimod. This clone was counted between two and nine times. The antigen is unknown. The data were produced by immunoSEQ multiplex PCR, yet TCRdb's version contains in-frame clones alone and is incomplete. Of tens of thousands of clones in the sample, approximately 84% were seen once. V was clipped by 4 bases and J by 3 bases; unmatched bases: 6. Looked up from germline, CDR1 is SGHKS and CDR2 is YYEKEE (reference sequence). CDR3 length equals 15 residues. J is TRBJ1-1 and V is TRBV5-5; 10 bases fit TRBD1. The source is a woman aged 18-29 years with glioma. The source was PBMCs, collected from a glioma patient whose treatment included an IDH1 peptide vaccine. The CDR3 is CASSRTGGSDTEAFF. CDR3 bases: TGTGCCAGCAGCCGGACAGGGGGTAGTGACACTGAAGCTTTCTTT.